The clone carrying this T cell receptor (beta chain) has more than one count but fewer than ten. Its target is unknown. The record originates from a study of cytomegalovirus exposure and HLA in healthy donors. Points from the study as a whole: In an earlier analysis, in some 500 donors, most V segments appeared productive either ~90% or ~30% of the time. Cytomegalovirus status was reportedly diagnosed by the classifier with high sensitivity and specificity. In a later analysis, an Asian-associated ancestry cluster reportedly showed fewer N-insertions than the approximately 660-donor mean.

PCR used 60 Vbeta primers and 13 Jbeta primers. The method was immunoSEQ multiplex PCR; TCRdb's version includes in-frame clones alone and lacks a portion of them. This table has around 87,000 clones, more than 70% appearing once. V gave up 5 bases and J gave up 5 bases; unmatched junction bases: 4. Per the germline V gene, CDR1 is SGHTA and CDR2 is FQGTGA. This CDR3 has 13 residues. This chain uses TRBV7-3 with TRBJ2-5, with 8 bases matching TRBD1. This TCR was recovered from a man aged 40-55 years in good health and CMV-seronegative. The sample consisted of PBMCs. The CDR3 region is CASSPTGVETQYF. CDR3 sequence (DNA): TGTGCCAGCAGCCCGACAGGGGTGGAGACCCAGTACTTC.